The clone carrying this TCR beta chain was counted a single time. Sequencing was performed with immunoSEQ multiplex PCR; in TCRdb, only in-frame clones are kept and a portion is missing. The sample consists of tens of thousands of clones, 78% of them appearing once. Germline CDR1 reads SEHNR; CDR2 reads FQNEAQ (reference sequence). The CDR3 has 15 residues. V shed 5 bases and J 4 bases; nucleotides not matched to a gene: 5. The data derive from a study of blood T cell repertoires in COVID-19. The specimen sequenced was peripheral blood. This clonotype was sampled from a man aged 80 or over with acute or convalescent COVID-19. V usage is TRBV7-9 and J usage is TRBJ2-2, with 9 bases lining up with TRBD1. The CDR3 DNA follows: TGTGCCAGCAGCAGGGGACAGGGAGGCACCGGGGAGCTGTTTTTT. Its translation is CASSRGQGGTGELFF.